One sample yielded the 17 T cell receptor beta chains listed below, sequenced in a study of blood T cell repertoires in COVID-19. The table came from immunoSEQ multiplex PCR; TCRdb's copy has only in-frame clones and leaves some out. The table lists more than 35,000 clones, 87% of them singletons. Sequenced: peripheral blood. These receptors all come from a man aged 55 to 69 with acute or convalescent COVID-19.

The chain combines TRBV7-6 with TRBJ2-5; 9 bases agree with TRBD2. The length of the CDR3 is 15 residues. The V segment lost 5 bases and the J segment 5 bases; nucleotides outside the gene matches: 9. Germline loops: CDR1 SGHVS, CDR2 FNYEAQ. For the CDR3, the DNA is TGTGCCAGCAGCCCCCGCGGGAGGGCCCGTGAGACCCAGTACTTC. Protein product: CASSPRGRARETQYF.

V and J are TRBV18 and TRBJ2-5; D ambiguous. The V and J ends lost 3 bases and 2 bases respectively, with 10 bases between them. The CDR3 extends over 14 amino acids. Per the germline V gene, CDR1 is KGHSH and CDR2 is LQKENI. CDR3 residues: CASSPPTSQETQYF. As DNA, the CDR3 is TGTGCCAGCTCACCCCCCACCAGTCAAGAGACCCAGTACTTC. Drawing the rest from reference TRBV18 and TRBJ2-5, the complete variable domain is NAGVMQNPRHLVRRRGQEARLRCSPMKGHSHVYWYRQLPEEGLKFMVYLQKENIIDESGMPKERFSAEFPKEGPSILRIQQVVRGDSAAYFCASSPPTSQETQYFGPGTRLLVL.

The chain couples TRBV5-1 to TRBJ1-4, with TRBD1 matching over 7 bases. Trimming took 0 bases from V and 10 from J; bases not matched to a gene: 12. CDR1 and CDR2 from the germline V gene are SGHRS and YFSETQ. There are 16 residues in the CDR3. The CDR3, as DNA: TGCGCCAGCAGCTTGGAGGGGGCAGGGGTCGAAGGAAAACTGTTTTTT. Translated, it gives CASSLEGAGVEGKLFF. The full variable domain, with the rest looked up from reference TRBV5-1 and TRBJ1-4, is KAGVTQTPRYLIKTRGQQVTLSCSPISGHRSVSWYQQTPGQGLQFLFEYFSETQRNKGNFPGRFSGRQFSNSRSEMNVSTLELGDSALYLCASSLEGAGVEGKLFFGSGTQLSVL.

The CDR3 reads CATSFKGGSTQYF. Written as DNA, the CDR3 is TGTGCCACCAGTTTCAAGGGCGGGTCGACCCAGTACTTC. The chain employs TRBV24-1 and TRBJ2-5; possible D gene TRBD2, 5 bases. Germline V gene data show CDR1 as KGHDR and CDR2 as SFDVKD. With 6 bases removed from V and 7 bases from J, the gap between germline ends came to 14 bases. The CDR3 is 13 residues long.

V usage is TRBV5-1 and J usage is TRBJ1-2; TRBD1 matches 12 bases. Germline CDR1 SGHRS, CDR2 YFSETQ. The CDR3 runs 15 residues. Trimming removed 1 base from V and 8 bases from J; junction bases left unmatched: 6. CDR3 sequence reads: CASSLLGQGAGGYTF. Written as DNA, the CDR3 is TGCGCCAGCAGCTTGCTGGGACAGGGGGCAGGGGGCTACACCTTC.

This chain connects TRBV2 to TRBJ2-5; D is possibly TRBD2 (6 bases). Germline loops: CDR1 SNHLY, CDR2 FYNNEI. The CDR3 consists of 17 residues. V shed 0 bases and J shed 4 bases, with 18 bases lying between them. The CDR3 bases are TGTGCCAGCAGTGAAGCGGCTGTATGGGGAGGCTTAGAGACCCAGTACTTC. Protein product: CASSEAAVWGGLETQYF.

The rearrangement links TRBV5-1 to TRBJ2-5, with TRBD1 identical over 8 bases. Germline CDR1 reads SGHRS; CDR2 reads YFSETQ. Unmatched junction bases numbered 4, after V lost 0 bases and J lost 3 bases. CDR3 length: 15 amino acids. CDR3 sequence: CASSLEGTGEETQYF. The CDR3 DNA reads TGCGCCAGCAGCTTGGAAGGGACAGGAGAAGAGACCCAGTACTTC.

V and J are TRBV5-1 and TRBJ1-5; TRBD1 matches at 8 bases. V lost 3 bases to trimming and J lost 1 base; unmatched junction nucleotides: 3. The length of the CDR3 is 15 residues. CDR1 is SGHRS and CDR2 is YFSETQ in the germline V gene. The CDR3 DNA reads TGCGCCAGCAGCTCAGGGGGCGGGAGCAATCAGCCCCAGCATTTT. Amino acids: CASSSGGGSNQPQHF.

The chain links TRBV27 to TRBJ1-2; weak D call: TRBD1 (5 bases). The V and J ends lost 8 bases and 3 bases respectively, with 10 bases between them. The CDR3 is made up of 12 amino acids. Germline-derived CDR1 and CDR2 are MNHEY and SMNVEV (reference sequence). CDR3 sequence: CASRDRYYGYTF. The CDR3, as DNA: TGTGCCAGCCGAGACAGATACTATGGCTACACCTTC.

Concerning this clone: Other DNA variants within this sample encode the same CDR3. V usage is TRBV28 and J usage is TRBJ2-7, with a tentative D call TRBD1 (5 bases). CDR1 is MDHEN and CDR2 is SYDVKM in the germline V gene. The ends were cut back, 2 bases at V and 2 bases at J, with 7 bases in the middle. The CDR3 contains 13 residues. The CDR3 protein is CASSLRGPYEQYF. Written as DNA, the CDR3 is TGTGCCAGCAGTTTAAGGGGCCCCTACGAGCAGTACTTC. The full variable domain, rest sourced from reference TRBV28 and TRBJ2-7, is DVKVTQSSRYLVKRTGEKVFLECVQDMDHENMFWYRQDPGLGLRLIYFSYDVKMKEKGDIPEGYSVSREKKERFSLILESASTNQTSMYLCASSLRGPYEQYFGPGTRLTVT.

The chain couples TRBV6-5 to TRBJ2-1, with 7 bases identical to TRBD2. Germline V gene data show CDR1 as MNHEY and CDR2 as SVGAGI. J was trimmed by 4 bases and V by 0 bases; bases with no gene match: 6. The CDR3 contains 16 residues. CDR3 in DNA: TGTGCCAGCAGTTACTCCGGGGGACTATATTACAATGAGCAGTTCTTC. Translating gives CASSYSGGLYYNEQFF.

This clone was observed once. The chain recombines TRBV11-2 with TRBJ2-1; TRBD2 aligns across 11 bases. There are 15 residues in the CDR3. CDR1 and CDR2 from the germline V gene are SGHAT and FQNNGV. The V gene end was trimmed by 5 bases and the J gene end by 5 bases; junction bases not matched to a gene: 5. The CDR3 is CASSLTSGNHNEQFF. CDR3 nucleotide sequence: TGTGCCAGCAGCCTGACTAGCGGGAATCACAATGAGCAGTTCTTC.

The V call is TRBV3-1 (or the pseudogene TRBV3-2), the J call TRBJ2-3; TRBD2 is a possible D gene (5 bases). V lost 0 bases and J lost 4, with 14 bases in between. Germline V gives CDR1 LGHDT, CDR2 YNNKEL (reference sequence). The CDR3 loop spans 16 amino acids. This CDR3 reads CASSQDMGVGSDTQYF. CDR3 bases: TGTGCCAGCAGCCAAGATATGGGAGTCGGGTCAGATACGCAGTATTTT.

The V and J genes are TRBV4-2 and TRBJ2-5; maybe TRBD2 (7 bases). V lost 2 bases and J 5 bases, leaving 15 bases between the germline ends. The length of the CDR3 is 15 residues. The germline V gene encodes CDR1 LGHNA and CDR2 YNFKEQ. This CDR3 is CASSQRGGAGETQYF. CDR3 bases: TGTGCCAGCAGCCAAAGGGGGGGAGCCGGGGAGACCCAGTACTTC.

The V gene is TRBV3-1 (or the pseudogene TRBV3-2), the J gene TRBJ1-1; D might be TRBD1 (5 bases). The CDR3 runs to 13 residues. Germline V CDR1 and CDR2: LGHDT, YNNKEL (reference sequence). V lost 4 bases and J lost 11, with 17 bases in between. CDR3 in amino acids: CASSLRQTLNAFF. The CDR3 DNA reads TGTGCCAGCAGCCTCCGACAGACGTTGAACGCTTTCTTT.

The chain joins TRBV11-3 to TRBJ1-3; the D gene is possibly TRBD1 (5 bases). In germline, CDR1 is SGHNT, CDR2 YENEEA. This CDR3 is 14 amino acids long. Trimming shortened V by 5 bases and J by 0 bases, and 8 bases separated the two germline ends. CDR3 bases: TGTGCCAGCAGCCCCAGGGACTCTGGAAACACCATATATTTT. It codes for CASSPRDSGNTIYF. The whole variable domain, filled in from reference TRBV11-3 and TRBJ1-3, reads EAGVVQSPRYKIIEKKQPVAFWCNPISGHNTLYWYLQNLGQGPELLIRYENEEAVDDSQLPKDRFSAERLKGVDSTLKIQPAELGDSAVYLCASSPRDSGNTIYFGEGSWLTVV.

J is TRBJ2-2 and V is TRBV24-1; 8 bases line up with TRBD1. The junction had 3 bases not matched to a gene; V was cut back by 3 bases and J by 1 base. In germline, CDR1 is KGHDR, CDR2 SFDVKD. The CDR3 extends over 16 amino acids. Here the CDR3 DNA reads TGTGCCACCAGTGATCCTGGACAGGGGAACACCGGGGAGCTGTTTTTT. Translating it yields CATSDPGQGNTGELFF.